The rows below give T cell receptor beta chains drawn from one sample of a study of cytomegalovirus exposure and HLA in healthy donors. The table came from immunoSEQ multiplex PCR; TCRdb's copy has only in-frame clones and leaves some out. The repertoire holds over 130,000 clones, approximately 70% seen once, with around 6.3% in the top ten. The specimen was PBMCs. The receptors stem from a woman aged 55-75 years in good health and CMV-seronegative. Each CDR3 is given with its conserved first and last residue. D genes are given only for firm matches. The listing skips clone size in some rows; elsewhere it reads once, few, many or a size class.

cdr3_nt	cdr3_aa	j_call	d_call	clone_size	v_call
TGTGCCAGCAGTGAAGGGAGTTGGCCTGAAGAAGCTTTCTTT	CASSEGSWPEEAFF	TRBJ1-1	-	-	TRBV2
TGTGCCAGCAGCCAAGGGACTAGCGGGTTTCAGCAGTACTTC	CASSQGTSGFQQYF	TRBJ2-5	TRBD2	-	TRBV16
TGTGCCAGCAGCCAGACACGGGCAGGGGGCTCTTACGAGCAGTACTTC	CASSQTRAGGSYEQYF	TRBJ2-7	TRBD1	few	TRBV4-2
TGTGCCAGCAGCGTTGGGGCTAGTGGGTCCTACGAGCAGTACTTC	CASSVGASGSYEQYF	TRBJ2-7	-	few	TRBV9
TGTGCCAGCAGTTCGGGACTAGCGGGGCTACAAGAGACCCAGTACTTC	CASSSGLAGLQETQYF	TRBJ2-5	TRBD2	few	TRBV6-6
TGTGCCAGCAGCGTCAAAGGGGGAGATACGCAGTATTTT	CASSVKGGDTQYF	TRBJ2-3	-	-	TRBV9
TGTGCCAGCAGCGTAGAACTGCGAGCGGGAGGGGGGAATGAGCAGTTCTTC	CASSVELRAGGGNEQFF	TRBJ2-1	TRBD2	-	TRBV9
TGTGCCAGCAGTGAAAGCTCCTACGAGCAGTACTTC	CASSESSYEQYF	TRBJ2-7	-	once	TRBV25-1
TGTGCCAGCAGCTTAGGCCCGCCCCAAGAGCAGTACTTC	CASSLGPPQEQYF	TRBJ2-5	-	few	TRBV7-9
TGTGCCAGCAGCGCGCTCCCGGGACAGCAAAACATTCAGTACTTC	CASSALPGQQNIQYF	TRBJ2-4	TRBD1	-	TRBV9
TGCAGCGTTTCTTCGACAGGGACCACAGATACGCAGTATTTT	CSVSSTGTTDTQYF	TRBJ2-3	TRBD1	-	TRBV29-1
TGCGCCAGCAGTGAGGGCGGGCTTAATTCACCCCTCCACTTT	CASSEGGLNSPLHF	TRBJ1-6	-	-	TRBV5-1
TGCAGCGTTGTGTCTAGCGGGTTCTCCGGGGAGCTGTTTTTT	CSVVSSGFSGELFF	TRBJ2-2	TRBD2	-	TRBV29-1
TGCGCCAGCAGCCAAGAAATAGGGAGGAAAGAGACCCAGTACTTC	CASSQEIGRKETQYF	TRBJ2-5	-	-	TRBV4-3
TGTGCCAGCAGCCCACGCCGGGACAGCAGAAGCTACGAGCAGTACTTC	CASSPRRDSRSYEQYF	TRBJ2-7	TRBD1	-	TRBV11-2